Described below is a single TCR beta chain sequence and its context. The antigen is undetermined. Germline CDR1 is SEHNR and CDR2 is FQNEAQ (reference sequence). V dropped 5 bases and J dropped 5 bases, with 21 bases sitting between them. This CDR3 is 16 amino acids long. The naive CD8 fraction comprised CD45RO-negative cells positively selected for CCR7 and excluded terminally differentiated effector memory CD45RA+ cells. This specimen comes from a study of shared clonotypes between healthy human individuals. Overall study results and limits: Sharing across four donors was highest in naive CD4 (around 5%) and lowest in memory CD8 (roughly 0.4%). Memory subsets generally showed smaller estimated richness than naive subsets did.

Replicate PCRs run on sorted subsets employed roughly 180 ng DNA, tens of thousands of T cell genomes. Sequenced by immunoSEQ multiplex PCR; TCRdb stores in-frame clones only, minus some. The table lists hundreds of thousands of clones, about 95% of them singletons. Sequenced input: naive CD8+ T cells sorted from blood. This sequence joins TRBV7-9 and TRBJ2-5, with D perhaps matching TRBD2 (5 bases). This clonotype was obtained from a woman aged 25 to 39 in good health. The CDR3 reads CASSLPGRLGRETQYF. In DNA, the CDR3 is TGTGCCAGCAGCCTCCCGGGGAGACTGGGCCGGGAGACCCAGTACTTC.